This T cell receptor beta chain is from a study of blood T cell repertoires in COVID-19. Study-wide background: Samples came from the United States, Italy and Spain, spanning acute and convalescent COVID-19. Nucleic acid was either cDNA or gDNA, and it came from T cells, B-cell-depleted T cells, or PBMCs.

The V end was cut by 8 bases, the J end by 4 bases, with 14 bases between. Germline CDR1 reads MNHEY; CDR2 reads SMNVEV (reference sequence). The CDR3 is 13 amino acids. Per the study methods: How many nucleated cells were present was estimated from reference gene primer amplification. Clones were read by immunoSEQ multiplex PCR, and TCRdb kept only the in-frame ones, dropping some. The DNA gave D and trimming, while V, J and clone size come from that table. The data hold over 200,000 clones, with 65% to 90% observed a single time. This sequence joins TRBV27 and TRBJ1-1; D might be TRBD1 (6 bases). The specimen sequenced was PBMCs or T cells enriched from blood (not recorded which). The receptor was derived from a man between 18 and 29 years old who had recovered from COVID-19. The CDR3 reads CASGTGSVTEAFF. CDR3 nucleotide sequence: TGTGCCAGCGGTACAGGGTCGGTCACTGAAGCTTTCTTT.